This TCR beta chain was identified in a study of beta chain features in type 1 diabetes. Study context: Across every sample, roughly 100 million sorted cells were examined in total.

The V and J ends lost 2 bases and 6 bases respectively, with 16 bases between them. CDR3 size: 15 residues. Germline CDR1 is MNHEY and CDR2 is SVGAGI. This clone was found a few times. Its antigen is unidentified. Study-level results: Across all four CD4+ subsets, people with type 1 diabetes showed modestly shorter TCRB CDR3s.

Reverse transcription of all isolated RNA meant that expressed TCRB transcripts were sequenced. Sequencing was performed with immunoSEQ multiplex PCR; in TCRdb, only in-frame clones are kept and a portion is missing. The top ten hold roughly 1.5% of the sample, which has some 25,000 clones, 56% seen once. A sort by CD45RO/CCR7/CD25/CD127/CD95/CD27 yielded CD4+ naive, central memory, regulatory and stem cell-like memory cells. Sorted populations all exceeded 95% purity. The rearrangement uses TRBV6-5 and TRBJ1-2; D not certain. Sequencing was performed on Tregs from blood. The receptor's source is a woman aged 18 to 35 with type 1 diabetes. The CDR3 sequence: CASSYVAGHINGYTF. The CDR3 bases are TGTGCCAGCAGTTACGTGGCTGGCCACATTAATGGCTACACCTTC.